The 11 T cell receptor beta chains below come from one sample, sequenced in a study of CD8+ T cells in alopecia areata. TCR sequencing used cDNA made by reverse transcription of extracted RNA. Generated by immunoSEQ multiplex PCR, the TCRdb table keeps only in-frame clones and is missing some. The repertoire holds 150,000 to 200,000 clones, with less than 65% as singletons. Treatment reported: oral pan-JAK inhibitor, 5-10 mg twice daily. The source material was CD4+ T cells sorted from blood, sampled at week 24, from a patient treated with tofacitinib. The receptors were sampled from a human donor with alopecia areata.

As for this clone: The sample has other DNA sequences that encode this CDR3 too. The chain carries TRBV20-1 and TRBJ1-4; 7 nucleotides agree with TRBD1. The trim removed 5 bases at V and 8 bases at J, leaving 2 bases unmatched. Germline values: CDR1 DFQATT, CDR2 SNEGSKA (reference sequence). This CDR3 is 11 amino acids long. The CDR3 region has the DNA TGCAGTGCTCGGGGACAGGAAAAACTGTTTTTT. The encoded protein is CSARGQEKLFF.

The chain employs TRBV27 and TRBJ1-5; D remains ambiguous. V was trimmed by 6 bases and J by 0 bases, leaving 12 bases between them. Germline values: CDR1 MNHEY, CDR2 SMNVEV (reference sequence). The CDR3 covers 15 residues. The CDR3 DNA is TGTGCCAGCAGGCCCGGAGACCATAGCAATCAGCCCCAGCATTTT. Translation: CASRPGDHSNQPQHF.

Written as DNA, the CDR3 is TGTGCCAGCAGGGGTAACTATGGCTACACCTTC. Encoded protein: CASRGNYGYTF. V usage is TRBV27 and J usage is TRBJ1-2; D remains ambiguous. This CDR3 contains 11 residues. Germline values: CDR1 MNHEY, CDR2 SMNVEV (reference sequence). Trimming stripped 6 bases from V and 1 base from J, with 3 bases between.

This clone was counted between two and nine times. Here the CDR3 reads CSASRGTGVNTEAFF. The CDR3 nucleotides read TGCAGCGCATCCAGGGGGACAGGGGTGAACACTGAAGCTTTCTTT. The chain recombines TRBV29-1 with TRBJ1-1; 10 nucleotides agree with TRBD1. The V and J ends lost 7 bases and 0 bases, in that order; junction bases with no gene match: 8. The CDR3 contains 15 residues. CDR1 and CDR2 (germline): SQVTM, ANQGSEA.

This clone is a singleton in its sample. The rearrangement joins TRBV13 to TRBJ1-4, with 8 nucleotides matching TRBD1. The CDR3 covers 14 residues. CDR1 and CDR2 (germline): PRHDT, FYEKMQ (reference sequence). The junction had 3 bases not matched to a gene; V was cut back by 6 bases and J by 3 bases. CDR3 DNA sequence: TGTGCCAGCAGTTCAGGGGGCGCTAATGAAAAACTGTTTTTT. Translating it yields CASSSGGANEKLFF.

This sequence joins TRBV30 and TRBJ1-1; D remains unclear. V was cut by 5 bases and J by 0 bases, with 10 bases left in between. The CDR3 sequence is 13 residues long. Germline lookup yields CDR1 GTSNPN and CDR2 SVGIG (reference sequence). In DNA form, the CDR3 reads TGTGCCTGGGCCGCGGGAGTGAACACTGAAGCTTTCTTT. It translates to CAWAAGVNTEAFF.

The CDR3 DNA follows: TGTGCCGGAGCCAGGGAGTTATTGGGGGAGCAGTACTTC. Protein sequence: CAGARELLGEQYF. The rearrangement joins TRBV10-3 to TRBJ2-7, with D perhaps being TRBD1 or TRBD2 (5 bases each). Between the trimmed V and J ends, which lost 11 bases and 7 bases, there was a span of 21 bases. The germline V gene encodes CDR1 ENHRY and CDR2 SYGVKD. This CDR3 has 13 amino acids.

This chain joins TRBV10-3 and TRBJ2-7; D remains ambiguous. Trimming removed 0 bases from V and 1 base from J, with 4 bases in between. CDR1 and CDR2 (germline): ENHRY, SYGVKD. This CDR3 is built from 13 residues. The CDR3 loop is CAISESTSYEQYF. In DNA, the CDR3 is TGTGCCATCAGTGAGTCGACATCCTACGAGCAGTACTTC.

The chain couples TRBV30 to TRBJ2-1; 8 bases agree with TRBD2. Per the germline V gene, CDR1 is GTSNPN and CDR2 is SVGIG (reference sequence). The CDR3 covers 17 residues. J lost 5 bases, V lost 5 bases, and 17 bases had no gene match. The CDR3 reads CAWSTWVRAGEHNEQFF. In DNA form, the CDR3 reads TGTGCCTGGTCTACATGGGTACGAGCGGGGGAGCACAATGAGCAGTTCTTC.

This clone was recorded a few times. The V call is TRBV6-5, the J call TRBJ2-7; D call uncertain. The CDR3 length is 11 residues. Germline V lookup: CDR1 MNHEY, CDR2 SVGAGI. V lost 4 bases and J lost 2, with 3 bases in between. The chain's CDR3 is CASSSAYEQYF. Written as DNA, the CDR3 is TGTGCCAGCAGTTCCGCCTACGAGCAGTACTTC.

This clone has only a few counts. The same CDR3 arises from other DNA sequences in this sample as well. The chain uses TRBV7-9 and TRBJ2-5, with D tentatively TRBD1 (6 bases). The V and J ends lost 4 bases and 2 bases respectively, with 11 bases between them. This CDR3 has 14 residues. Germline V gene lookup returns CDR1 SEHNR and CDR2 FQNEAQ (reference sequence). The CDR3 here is CASSSGQYQETQYF. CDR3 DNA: TGTGCCAGCAGCTCCGGACAGTATCAAGAGACCCAGTACTTC.